This T cell receptor (beta chain) was observed in a study of T cells expressing NK-cell markers. About the research overall: Seven sequenced donors out of eight were HCMV-seropositive, one seronegative.

Scientists made TCR beta cDNA using 5'RACE template switching with UMIs. TCRdb re-called the 5' RACE reads; every CDR3 protein appears as one record, without DNA. Its table records 450,000 to 600,000 distinct CDR3 sequences. Germline V gives CDR1 SGDLS, CDR2 YYNGEE. CDR3 length: 14 amino acids. The rearrangement links TRBV9 to TRBJ1-1. Material for sequencing was blood T cells: a sorted CD56 or NKG2C T cell subset, CD4+ or CD8+ T cells, or bulk PBMC T cells (not recorded which). This TCR was sampled from a man aged 18 to 29 in good health. CDR3 amino acids: CASSVGWDYTEAFF.